The 32 T cell receptor beta chains given below trace back to one sample, sequenced in a study of memory CD4+ T cells and cytomegalovirus serostatus. Only in-frame clones appear in the TCRdb table, and some are missing; sequencing was by immunoSEQ multiplex PCR. This sample carries 50,000 to 75,000 clones, 82% of them seen once, and the ten largest clones take 0.85% to 0.95%. The sort gate was single viable CD3+CD4+CD8-CD45RO+ cells for memory CD4+ T cells. Sequencing input: memory CD4+ T cells from blood. These receptors all come from an adult in good health and CMV-seronegative.

The rearrangement joins TRBV27 to TRBJ2-1; TRBD1 might be the D (5 bases). The CDR3 loop spans 15 amino acids. V lost 4 bases and J lost 5, with 15 bases in between. CDR1 MNHEY and CDR2 SMNVEV come from the germline V gene (reference sequence). The CDR3 bases are TGTGCCAGCAGTTCCTACAGGCCAGGTCACAATGAGCAGTTCTTC. Translated: CASSSYRPGHNEQFF.

V is TRBV6-5 and J is TRBJ2-3; D call uncertain. The CDR3 covers 12 residues. V lost 7 bases, J lost 4 bases, and 9 bases lay in between. Germline V lookup: CDR1 MNHEY, CDR2 SVGAGI. CDR3 sequence reads: CASTRKSDTQYF. As DNA, the CDR3 is TGTGCCAGCACCAGGAAGTCAGATACGCAGTATTTT.

The chain employs TRBV19 and TRBJ2-1; tentatively, D is TRBD2 (6 bases). The germline V and J ends were trimmed by 3 bases and 0 bases, with 12 bases remaining between them. Germline CDR1 reads LNHDA; CDR2 reads SQIVND (reference sequence). CDR3 length: 16 amino acids. CDR3 nucleotide sequence: TGTGCCAGTAGTATGGTAGGGAGGAGCTCCTACAATGAGCAGTTCTTC. This gives the protein CASSMVGRSSYNEQFF.

J is TRBJ1-1 and V is TRBV7-7, with 7 positions matching TRBD1. This CDR3 has 15 residues. Germline assignment: CDR1 SSHAT and CDR2 FNYEAQ (reference sequence). V was clipped by 5 bases and J by 5 bases; unmatched bases: 11. CDR3 region: CASSQKTSRGTEAFF. CDR3 DNA sequence: TGTGCCAGCAGCCAAAAAACCTCCAGGGGGACTGAAGCTTTCTTT.

J is TRBJ1-5 and V is TRBV5-1; D possibly corresponds to TRBD1 (5 bases). The length of the CDR3 is 14 residues. V was pared by 4 bases and J by 6 bases, with 14 bases between. The germline gives CDR1 SGHRS, CDR2 YFSETQ. This chain's CDR3 is CASSLVGGGQPQHF. The DNA of the CDR3 is TGCGCCAGCAGCCTGGTCGGGGGGGGTCAGCCCCAGCATTTT.

V and J are TRBV7-8 and TRBJ2-5; possibly TRBD2 for D (6 bases). CDR3 length: 15 residues. Germline V gene data show CDR1 as SGHVS and CDR2 as FQNEAQ. The V and J ends lost 5 bases and 5 bases respectively, with 18 bases between them. The CDR3 reads CASSRRRDTRETQYF. In DNA form, the CDR3 reads TGTGCCAGCAGCCGGAGGAGGGATACCCGGGAGACCCAGTACTTC.

The chain has TRBV4-1 and TRBJ2-5; 7 nucleotides align to TRBD2. Germline V CDR1 and CDR2: MGHRA, YSYEKL. The CDR3 runs 18 residues. V shed 1 base and J 2 bases; nucleotides not matched to a gene: 13. The CDR3 here is CASSQASLGRWPQETQYF. The CDR3 nucleotides read TGCGCCAGCAGCCAAGCATCCCTCGGGAGGTGGCCACAAGAGACCCAGTACTTC.

The DNA for the CDR3 is TGTGCCAGCAGCCAACCCCTTAGGGGGGGGCGCGTGACTGAAGCTTTCTTT. Its translation: CASSQPLRGGRVTEAFF. V is TRBV5-6 and J is TRBJ1-1; the D gene is possibly TRBD1 (6 bases). Per the germline V gene, CDR1 is SGHDT and CDR2 is YYEEEE. The CDR3 is 17 residues long. Trimming cost V 4 bases and J 5 bases, with 24 bases left between them.

The chain uses TRBV6-5 and TRBJ2-5, with unresolved D. This CDR3 contains 11 residues. V was pared by 2 bases and J by 5 bases, with 3 bases between. The germline V gene encodes CDR1 MNHEY and CDR2 SVGAGI. CDR3 sequence (DNA): TGTGCCAGCAGTTACGATGAGACCCAGTACTTC. Its translation: CASSYDETQYF.

This rearrangement joins TRBV5-1 to TRBJ2-2; TRBD2 aligns across 7 bases. The germline V gene has CDR1 SGHRS and CDR2 YFSETQ. CDR3 length: 15 amino acids. Trimming at V came to 4 bases and at J to 1 base, leaving 4 bases not matched to a gene. This CDR3 reads CASSRGRENTGELFF. For the CDR3, the DNA is TGCGCCAGCAGCAGAGGGAGGGAGAACACCGGGGAGCTGTTTTTT.

The gene calls are TRBV11-2 and TRBJ2-3; D is unresolved. Germline CDR1 and CDR2: SGHAT and FQNNGV. Trimming took 0 bases from V and 1 from J, leaving 8 bases between them. The CDR3 runs to 15 residues. CDR3 residues: CASSLEASRTDTQYF. In DNA, the CDR3 is TGTGCCAGCAGCTTAGAGGCCTCCCGCACAGATACGCAGTATTTT.

The chain is built from TRBV27 and TRBJ1-1; no definite D call. The CDR3 contains 18 residues. Germline lookup yields CDR1 MNHEY and CDR2 SMNVEV (reference sequence). V was cut by 5 bases and J by 3 bases, with 25 bases left in between. CDR3 sequence reads: CASSPLLSGRPRDTEAFF. The CDR3 DNA reads as TGTGCCAGCAGTCCCCTGTTGTCGGGTCGGCCGAGGGACACTGAAGCTTTCTTT.

There are a few counts of this clone. J is TRBJ1-2 and V is TRBV2; maybe TRBD1 (5 bases). CDR1 is SNHLY and CDR2 is FYNNEI in the germline V gene. The CDR3 sequence is 13 residues long. V lost 4 bases and J 8 bases, leaving 14 bases between the germline ends. CDR3 region: CASSVAGIRGYTF. CDR3 nucleotides: TGTGCCAGCAGTGTGGCAGGGATTAGGGGCTACACCTTC.

The rearrangement joins TRBV9 to TRBJ2-7; D gene uncertain. CDR3 length: 15 residues. In germline, CDR1 is SGDLS, CDR2 YYNGEE. The V and J ends lost 2 bases and 1 base respectively, with 13 bases between them. CDR3 sequence: CASSVNPSGSYEQYF. The CDR3 nucleotides read TGTGCCAGCAGCGTCAACCCGTCTGGGTCCTACGAGCAGTACTTC.

The gene calls are TRBV27 and TRBJ2-7, with TRBD1 matching 11 bases. The CDR3 has 15 residues. Trimming took 3 bases from V and 7 from J; bases not matched to a gene: 8. Germline assignment: CDR1 MNHEY and CDR2 SMNVEV (reference sequence). The CDR3 DNA reads as TGTGCCAGCAGTTTTCGGACAGGGGGCGCGTGGGAGCAGTACTTC. Its protein product is CASSFRTGGAWEQYF.

The chain has TRBV2 and TRBJ1-6; D gene ambiguous. CDR3 length: 15 residues. The V and J ends lost 1 base and 2 bases respectively, with 6 bases between them. The germline gives CDR1 SNHLY, CDR2 FYNNEI. Here the CDR3 reads CASSEGGTYNSPLHF. CDR3 DNA: TGTGCCAGCAGTGAAGGCGGTACCTATAATTCACCCCTCCACTTT.

The rearrangement joins TRBV27 to TRBJ2-5; 7 nucleotides align to TRBD1. J was trimmed by 5 bases and V by 3 bases; bases with no gene match: 6. This CDR3 has 14 amino acids. Looked up from germline, CDR1 is MNHEY and CDR2 is SMNVEV (reference sequence). CDR3 amino acids: CASSLRGQVETQYF. For the CDR3, the DNA is TGTGCCAGCAGTTTGAGAGGACAGGTGGAGACCCAGTACTTC.

The V call is TRBV19, the J call TRBJ1-1, with 7 bases that match TRBD1. The CDR3 consists of 13 residues. V was clipped by 10 bases and J by 3 bases; unmatched bases: 8. Germline V gene sequence: CDR1 LNHDA, CDR2 SQIVND (reference sequence). The CDR3: CATRRTGDTEAFF. CDR3 bases: TGTGCCACCCGCCGGACAGGTGACACTGAAGCTTTCTTT.

The chain combines TRBV14 with TRBJ1-2, with 8 bases that match TRBD1. V lost 6 bases to trimming and J lost 8 bases; unmatched junction nucleotides: 8. The CDR3 is made up of 13 amino acids. The germline gives CDR1 SGHDN, CDR2 FVKESK. The CDR3 region has the DNA TGTGCCAGCAGTCAGAGGACAGGGTGGGGCTACACCTTC. Protein: CASSQRTGWGYTF.

The CDR3 reads CASSRESQETQYF. CDR3 in DNA: TGTGCCAGTAGTAGGGAGTCCCAAGAGACCCAGTACTTC. The chain couples TRBV19 to TRBJ2-5; D possibly corresponds to TRBD2 (5 bases). V was shortened by 4 bases and J by 1 base, with 7 bases between the two germline ends. This CDR3 spans 13 amino acids. Per germline, CDR1 LNHDA and CDR2 SQIVND (reference sequence).

This chain uses TRBV6-1 with TRBJ2-7, with a possible D match to TRBD2 (6 bases). The CDR3 has 15 amino acids. Germline lookup yields CDR1 MNHNS and CDR2 SASEGT. V was shortened by 3 bases and J by 2 bases, with 14 bases between the two germline ends. CDR3 residues: CASSDVEGRAYEQYF. CDR3 nucleotide sequence: TGTGCCAGCAGTGATGTGGAGGGTCGCGCCTACGAGCAGTACTTC.

The chain links TRBV12-2 to TRBJ1-1; no DNA check was done on the table's D call, TRBD1. TRBV12-2 is a pseudogene segment. The CDR3 totals 18 residues. CDR3 nucleotide sequence: TGTGCAAGTCGCCCCGCGACAGGGGAGGAAAGACCGAACACTGAAGCTTTCTTT. Encoded protein: CASRPATGEERPNTEAFF.

The V call is TRBV29-1, the J call TRBJ1-1; unclear D gene. Deletions cut 6 bases from V and 7 bases from J, with 18 bases between. This CDR3 contains 13 residues. In germline, CDR1 is SQVTM, CDR2 ANQGSEA. This CDR3 reads CSVEKGKFHEAFF. The CDR3 nucleotides read TGCAGCGTCGAAAAGGGTAAATTTCATGAAGCTTTCTTT.

The chain uses TRBV5-8 and TRBJ1-5; D is possibly TRBD1 (6 bases). V was pared by 4 bases and J by 8 bases, with 16 bases between. This CDR3 region has 14 residues. The germline V gene encodes CDR1 SGHTS and CDR2 YDEGEE. The CDR3 region is CASSLTGPWEPQHF. The CDR3 DNA follows: TGTGCCAGCAGCCTGACAGGACCCTGGGAGCCCCAGCATTTT.

This chain joins TRBV11-2 and TRBJ2-5, with D possibly being TRBD1 or TRBD2 (6 bases each). Deletions cut 4 bases from V and 2 bases from J, with 23 bases between. Germline V CDR1 and CDR2: SGHAT, FQNNGV. CDR3 length: 18 residues. CDR3: CASSSPGTSKRGQETQYF. The CDR3 region has the DNA TGTGCCAGCAGCTCCCCCGGGACATCGAAACGGGGGCAAGAGACCCAGTACTTC.

By share, this clone counts as medium-sized. Here the CDR3 DNA reads TGCAGCGTTGGCGGAGGGGGGACCTCTGGAAACACCATATATTTT. This translates into CSVGGGGTSGNTIYF. The rearrangement links TRBV29-1 to TRBJ1-3; maybe TRBD1 (6 bases). CDR3 length: 15 residues. Trimming removed 4 bases at V and 0 bases at J, with 13 bases between. Germline V gene lookup returns CDR1 SQVTM and CDR2 ANQGSEA.

The chain has TRBV10-3 and TRBJ2-7; D gene unclear. Germline assignment: CDR1 ENHRY and CDR2 SYGVKD. V gave up 10 bases and J gave up 4 bases, with 17 bases separating them. The CDR3 has 13 residues. CDR3 in amino acids: CATTDQRTYEQYF. In DNA, the CDR3 is TGTGCCACGACGGACCAACGCACGTACGAGCAGTACTTC.

The rearrangement uses TRBV6-1 and TRBJ1-1, with D uncertain. Per the germline V gene, CDR1 is MNHNS and CDR2 is SASEGT. Trimming pared 6 bases from V and 4 bases from J, leaving 12 bases between. This CDR3 region has 13 residues. CDR3 residues: CASSRTKGTEAFF. DNA of the CDR3: TGTGCCAGCAGCAGAACGAAGGGCACTGAAGCTTTCTTT.

V usage is TRBV19 and J usage is TRBJ2-3; unclear D gene. This CDR3 is built from 11 residues. CDR1 is LNHDA and CDR2 is SQIVND in the germline V gene (reference sequence). The V end lost 4 bases, the J end lost 3 bases, and 2 bases lay between the germline ends. The chain's CDR3 is CASSRTDTQYF. The CDR3 DNA sequence: TGTGCCAGTAGTAGGACAGATACGCAGTATTTT.

The gene calls are TRBV18 and TRBJ2-1; D possibly matches TRBD1 or TRBD2 (5 bases each). CDR1 and CDR2 (germline): KGHSH, LQKENI. Between the trimmed V and J ends, which lost 5 bases and 6 bases, there was a span of 11 bases. This CDR3 has 13 residues. The CDR3 region is CASSEGTTNEQFF. The CDR3, as DNA: TGTGCCAGCTCAGAAGGGACCACCAATGAGCAGTTCTTC.

The chain uses TRBV18 and TRBJ2-1; weak D call: TRBD1 (5 bases). In germline, CDR1 is KGHSH, CDR2 LQKENI. Trimming took 3 bases from V and 7 from J, leaving 22 bases between them. This CDR3 is 17 amino acids long. The CDR3 coding sequence is TGTGCCAGCTCACCGGGGCGGTCGCGCGGTTCATGGAATGAGCAGTTCTTC. This encodes CASSPGRSRGSWNEQFF.

The genes are TRBV2 and TRBJ2-7; D is uncertain. Germline V CDR1 and CDR2: SNHLY, FYNNEI. Trimming cost V 3 bases and J 0 bases, with 3 bases left between them. This CDR3 is built from 12 residues. The CDR3 region is CASSDSSYEQYF. The CDR3 bases are TGTGCCAGCAGTGACAGCTCCTACGAGCAGTACTTC.